This T cell receptor (beta chain) is from a study of T cells after yellow fever vaccination (dated by TCRdb to about 2019). Background for the entire study: The SMART-Seq v4 Ultra Low Input RNA kit was used to prepare libraries from fractions with low cell numbers. To track T-cell clones before and after primary and booster YFV17D yellow fever vaccination, bulk TCR alpha and beta repertoires were sequenced longitudinally. Blood was drawn at multiple timepoints before and after primary and secondary immunization, with bulk PBMC replicates and cell subsets isolated. Two healthy male donors, one aged 18 to 30 and one aged 30 to 40 years, made up the cohort.

Reading the label with the study, this specimen's treatment or condition is: live attenuated yellow fever vaccine strain. At each blood-draw timepoint, two biological replicates of bulk PBMCs were collected. A standard Ficoll-Paque protocol was used to isolate PBMCs from peripheral blood. TriZol was used to extract RNA from bulk PBMCs, from CD4 and CD8 fractions, and from dextramer-positive and dextramer-negative fractions. Overall study results and their limits: A small share of clonotypes occurred in both CD4 and CD8 compartments, likely arising from convergent recombination. Because abundant contaminating clonotypes from the bulk population could be contained in FACS-sorted repertoires, computational filtering was required. Because the study included only a couple of donors, the extent to which the findings can be generalized is limited. Compared with the primary T-cell response, the secondary T-cell response was weaker but faster, peaking on day 5 rather than day 15. Most clones expanded after primary vaccination were re-detected after the booster (just under 97% of CD4 and around 88% of CD8), suggesting broad memory maintenance.

The CDR3 goes from the cysteine to the phenylalanine over 13 residues. Left in the record is the CDR3 DNA by itself, 39 bases read in frame from the first base. The junction shows trimming of 6 bases on V and 1 base on J, plus 9 bases between the germline ends. CDR1 is given as MNHEY and CDR2 as SMNVEV, both from the germline V gene (reference sequence). Reads for this sample came from an Illumina NovaSeq 6000. TCR cDNA was synthesized by 5'RACE template switching, which introduced a universal primer site and unique molecular identifiers. cDNA synthesis was primed from both the TCR alpha and TCR beta constant segments. Two PCR steps were used to amplify libraries, with sample barcodes and sequencing adapters being added in the second step. Libraries were sequenced on Illumina HiSeq 2500 (2x100 bp) or NovaSeq (2x150 bp). On the study's bioinformatics: MIGEC was used to demultiplex reads and collapse the reads into UMI consensus sequences, and MiXCR was used for V(D)J alignment. Using edgeR on replicate PBMC samples, clonotypes were called vaccine-responding if FDR was below 0.01 and the log2 fold change was above 5 up to day 15. Each bulk clonotype was labeled CD4 or CD8 based on which sequenced repertoire, CD4 or CD8, contained the clonotype at higher abundance. TCRdb handled the public reads itself, with Q25 trimming in fastp and clone calling in MiXCR, and kept productive beta chains. Each entry merges the rows of one CDR3 protein and shows their most common DNA and genes. None of the V and J calls come from the authors' own analysis; TCRdb made them. Here the sample has 300,000 to 350,000 distinct CDR3 sequences; approximately 4.3% occur a single time. The ten biggest clones cover 19% of the sample.

This clonotype was found many times. The antigen it binds to is not known. Qualities for individual bases were not recorded, and no much larger clone is one base off. The V and J genes are TRBV27 and TRBJ1-1, with no reliable assignment of the D segment. The sequence derives from a young man who received the YFV17D yellow fever vaccine. Material: PBMCs, obtained 15 days after the yellow fever booster vaccination. The DNA sequence follows: TGTGCCAGCAGCTTAAACAGGAACACTGAAGCTTTCTTT. Its protein reads: CASSLNRNTEAFF.